These T cell receptor beta chains were read from a single sample in a study of cytomegalovirus exposure and HLA in healthy donors. The protocol was immunoSEQ multiplex PCR, while the TCRdb copy is restricted to in-frame clones and leaves out a portion. The repertoire holds under 250,000 clones, about nine tenths seen once, with around 1% in the top ten. The source material was PBMCs. Receptors originate from a woman under 30 in good health and CMV-seronegative. CDR3s include the opening cysteine and the closing phenylalanine or tryptophan. Fields, in order: CDR3 protein, V gene, J gene.

cdr3_aa: CASSVRTSGRPPGYF; v_call: TRBV6-1; j_call: TRBJ2-5
cdr3_aa: CSAPTGGHTEAFF; v_call: TRBV29-1; j_call: TRBJ1-1
cdr3_aa: CASSEARGNEKLFF; v_call: TRBV6-1; j_call: TRBJ1-4
cdr3_aa: CASSLYPGSSGANVLTF; v_call: TRBV28; j_call: TRBJ2-6
cdr3_aa: CSVGGGKREQYF; v_call: TRBV29-1; j_call: TRBJ2-7
cdr3_aa: CASSLIAGGIETQYF; v_call: TRBV5-1; j_call: TRBJ2-5
cdr3_aa: CSAEDRGDPTHYEQYF; v_call: TRBV29-1; j_call: TRBJ2-7
cdr3_aa: CASRLQGANGYTF; v_call: TRBV6-5; j_call: TRBJ1-2
cdr3_aa: CASSQLAGGLFKTYEQYF; v_call: TRBV14; j_call: TRBJ2-7
cdr3_aa: CASSDWTSGVGNEQFF; v_call: TRBV19; j_call: TRBJ2-1
cdr3_aa: CASSDDRDYGYTF; v_call: TRBV25-1; j_call: TRBJ1-2
cdr3_aa: CSVARLAGETQYF; v_call: TRBV29-1; j_call: TRBJ2-5
cdr3_aa: CASSFDSINTEAFF; v_call: TRBV27; j_call: TRBJ1-1
cdr3_aa: CASSNRGRNTEAFF; v_call: TRBV6-5; j_call: TRBJ1-1
cdr3_aa: CASSVQQGWNEQFF; v_call: TRBV6-1; j_call: TRBJ2-1
cdr3_aa: CASSASVDNEQFF; v_call: TRBV6-5; j_call: TRBJ2-1
cdr3_aa: CASSRGTSGSGTGELFF; v_call: TRBV2; j_call: TRBJ2-2
cdr3_aa: CASSPSLAGGLREQYF; v_call: TRBV28; j_call: TRBJ2-7
cdr3_aa: CASRQSGSTLEQYF; v_call: TRBV14; j_call: TRBJ2-7
cdr3_aa: CATSRDWTSGMSSYNEQFF; v_call: TRBV15; j_call: TRBJ2-1
cdr3_aa: CASSLTRQGGGYTF; v_call: TRBV28; j_call: TRBJ1-2
cdr3_aa: CASSQDQGQPQHF; v_call: TRBV4-1; j_call: TRBJ1-5
cdr3_aa: CAWSPTSSSYNEQFF; v_call: TRBV30; j_call: TRBJ2-1
cdr3_aa: CASSQDRVVNGYTF; v_call: TRBV5-1; j_call: TRBJ1-2
cdr3_aa: CASRTLAGVVDTQYF; v_call: TRBV6-4; j_call: TRBJ2-3
cdr3_aa: CASSLQGPTEAFF; v_call: TRBV7-3; j_call: TRBJ1-1
cdr3_aa: CATTSPSGGTEAFF; v_call: TRBV6-5; j_call: TRBJ1-1
cdr3_aa: CASSQGSRGETQYF; v_call: TRBV11-2; j_call: TRBJ2-5
cdr3_aa: CASSFPGWPETQYF; v_call: TRBV5-1; j_call: TRBJ2-5